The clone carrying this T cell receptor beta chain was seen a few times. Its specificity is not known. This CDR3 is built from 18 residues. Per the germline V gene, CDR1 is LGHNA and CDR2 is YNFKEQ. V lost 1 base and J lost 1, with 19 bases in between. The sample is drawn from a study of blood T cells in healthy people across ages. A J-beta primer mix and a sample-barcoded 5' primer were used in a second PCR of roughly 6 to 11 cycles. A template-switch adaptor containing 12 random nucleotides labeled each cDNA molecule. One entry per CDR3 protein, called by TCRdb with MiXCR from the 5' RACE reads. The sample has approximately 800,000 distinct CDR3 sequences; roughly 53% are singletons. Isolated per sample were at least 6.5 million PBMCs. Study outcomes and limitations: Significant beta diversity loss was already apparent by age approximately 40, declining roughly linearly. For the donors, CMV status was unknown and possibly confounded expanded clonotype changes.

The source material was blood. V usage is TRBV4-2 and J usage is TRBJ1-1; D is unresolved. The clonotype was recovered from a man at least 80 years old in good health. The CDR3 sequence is CASSQGPRTSFRNTEAFF. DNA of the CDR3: TGTGCCAGCAGCCAAGGACCCCGGACGAGCTTTCGGAACACTGAAGCTTTCTTT.